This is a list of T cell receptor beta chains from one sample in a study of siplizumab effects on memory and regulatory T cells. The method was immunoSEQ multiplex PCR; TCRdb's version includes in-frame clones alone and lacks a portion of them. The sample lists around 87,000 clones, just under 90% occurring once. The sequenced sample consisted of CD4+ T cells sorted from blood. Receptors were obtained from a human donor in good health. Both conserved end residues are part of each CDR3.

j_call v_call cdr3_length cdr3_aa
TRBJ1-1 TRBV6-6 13 CASTRDRAAEAFF
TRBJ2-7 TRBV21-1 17 CASSKAQICGGSYEQYF
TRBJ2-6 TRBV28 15 CASRGSISGANVLTF
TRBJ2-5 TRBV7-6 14 CASSQSWGPETQYF
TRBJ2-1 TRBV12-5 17 CASGLVRGSGSYNEQFF
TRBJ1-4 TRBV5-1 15 CASSPRPNMKEKLFF
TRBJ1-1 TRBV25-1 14 CASSPGDRNTEAFF
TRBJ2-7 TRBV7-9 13 CASSSQGGGGQYF
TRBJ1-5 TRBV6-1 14 CASSELALNQPQHF
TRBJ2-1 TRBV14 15 CASSQRTSVYNEQFF
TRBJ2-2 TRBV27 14 CASRRDRDTGELFF
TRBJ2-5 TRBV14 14 CASSWGLAGETQYF
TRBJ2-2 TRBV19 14 CASALETNTGELFF
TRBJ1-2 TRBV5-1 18 CASSTAQRQGANGYGYTF
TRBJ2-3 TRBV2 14 CASSRQGITDTQYF
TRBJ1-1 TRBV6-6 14 CASSHRDWDTEAFF
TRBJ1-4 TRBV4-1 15 CASSWGHSTNEKLFF
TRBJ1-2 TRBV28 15 CASRFGRTGAGGYTF
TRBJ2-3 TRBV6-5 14 CASSYRDYLDTQYF
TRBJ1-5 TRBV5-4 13 CASSLQGNQPQHF
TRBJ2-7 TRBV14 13 CASSRGPSYEQYF
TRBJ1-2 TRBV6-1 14 CASRENSRHYGYTF
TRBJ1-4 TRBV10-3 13 CAISGQGNEKLFF
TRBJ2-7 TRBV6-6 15 CASSPGGESYYEQYF
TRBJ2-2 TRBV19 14 CASSITTVTGELFF
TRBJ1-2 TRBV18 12 CASSPVGFGYTF
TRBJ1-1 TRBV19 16 CASNHLRDRGATEAFF
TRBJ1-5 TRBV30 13 CASSLGGGQPQHF
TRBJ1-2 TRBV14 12 CASSQGGYGYTF
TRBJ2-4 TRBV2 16 CASSEGSGTAKNIQYF
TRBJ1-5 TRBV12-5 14 CASGFGGANQPQHF
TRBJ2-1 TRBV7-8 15 CASSFGLAGVYEQFF
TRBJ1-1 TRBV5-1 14 CASSLSGGTTEAFF
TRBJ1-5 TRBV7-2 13 CAVVRDSNQPQHF
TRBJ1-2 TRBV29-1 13 CSVEGTPNYGYTF
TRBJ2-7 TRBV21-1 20 CASSKEEDTRAGPTLYEQYF
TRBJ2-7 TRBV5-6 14 CASSLAGSGAEQYF
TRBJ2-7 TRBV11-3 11 CASSRHYEQYF
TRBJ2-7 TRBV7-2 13 CASSLRGLREQYF
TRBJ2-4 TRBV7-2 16 CASSGGGTIAKNIQYF
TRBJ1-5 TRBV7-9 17 CASSLERAGYSNQPQHF
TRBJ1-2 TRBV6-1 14 CASSEVDRYYGYTF
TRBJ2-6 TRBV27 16 CASEGTSGTGANVLTF
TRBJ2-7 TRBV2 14 CASSEAGGLYEQYF
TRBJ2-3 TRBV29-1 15 CSVESDTGPTDTQYF
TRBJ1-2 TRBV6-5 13 CASSYREGYGYTF
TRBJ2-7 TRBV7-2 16 CASSEGLAGTVDEQYF
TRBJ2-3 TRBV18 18 CASSPRGGLAGAADTQYF
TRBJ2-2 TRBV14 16 CASSPNRGSRLGELFF
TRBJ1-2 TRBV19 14 CASSRGKYSYGYTF
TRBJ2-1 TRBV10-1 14 CASSAELAGAEQFF
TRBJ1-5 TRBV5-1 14 CASSLGGEHQPQHF
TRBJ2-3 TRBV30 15 CAWSSRPASTDTQYF
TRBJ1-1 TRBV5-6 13 CASTFRGVTEAFF
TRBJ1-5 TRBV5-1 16 CASRSGTGGYSEPQHF
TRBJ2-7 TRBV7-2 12 CASRGHDYEQYF
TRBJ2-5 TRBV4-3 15 CASSQGQGAWETQYF
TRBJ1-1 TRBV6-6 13 CASSMGQGTEAFF
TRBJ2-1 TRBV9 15 CASSLTGTGYNEQFF
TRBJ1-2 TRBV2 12 CASRDVGPGYTF